This TCR beta chain was captured by sequencing in a study of CD8 T cells in ankylosing spondylitis. In its sample, this clonotype was seen a few times. Its specificity is unknown. V was shortened by 4 bases and J by 0 bases, with 18 bases between the two germline ends. This CDR3 region has 18 residues. CDR1 is MNHEY and CDR2 is SVGEGT in the germline V gene. TCRdb re-analysed the 5' RACE reads in MiXCR, keeping a single row per CDR3 protein. The sample lists 200,000 to 250,000 distinct CDR3 sequences, more than 9% occurring once. Findings and caveats of the study: Significantly higher representation of disease-linked clones was reported for matched ankylosing spondylitis synovial fluid.

The chain uses TRBV6-2 or TRBV6-3 and TRBJ2-2; D not resolved. The origin of this receptor is a male donor with ankylosing spondylitis or in good health (not recorded which). Specimen: blood, either unsorted or a sorted T cell fraction (not recorded which). In DNA, the CDR3 is TGTGCCAGCAGTTTGGACGGCCGATTAGTCTCGAACACCGGGGAGCTGTTTTTT. It specifies CASSLDGRLVSNTGELFF.